The entry below describes one T cell receptor (beta chain). Its cognate antigen is unknown. TCRdb's table, derived via immunoSEQ multiplex PCR, lists solely in-frame clones and lacks some. The sample yields some 900,000 clones, roughly 72% seen once. The record originates from a study of shared clonotypes between healthy human individuals. As for the study in general: Per donor, three plates held CD4 naive cells, three held CD4 memory, two held CD8 naive and one held CD8 memory.

Points from the study as a whole: Clonotypes that were shared across a few donors made up around 5% of naive CD4 clonotypes.

The ends were cut back, 0 bases at V and 5 bases at J, with 10 bases in the middle. Germline V gene data show CDR1 as GTSNPN and CDR2 as SVGIG (reference sequence). The CDR3 contains 13 residues. The rearrangement uses TRBV30 and TRBJ1-1; a weak D match, TRBD1 (5 bases). Sequencing used memory CD4+ T cells sorted from blood. Subset here: CD45RA-negative fraction. The origin of this receptor is a man between 18 and 29 years old in good health. The CDR3 is CAWSVLGETEAFF. Here the CDR3 DNA reads TGTGCCTGGAGTGTACTGGGGGAAACTGAAGCTTTCTTT.